Following are 19 T cell receptor beta chains from one sample sequenced in a study of T cell changes during pregnancy in multiple sclerosis. Some clones are missing from TCRdb's copy, which holds only in-frame ones; the method was immunoSEQ multiplex PCR. The sample includes 50,000 to 65,000 clones, around 91% of them seen just once. The sequencing here drew on peripheral blood, taken after pregnancy. The receptors were gathered from a female donor with multiple sclerosis, enrolled in a pregnancy study.

The chain combines TRBV4-1 with TRBJ2-2; 8 positions agree with TRBD1. Germline V CDR1 and CDR2: MGHRA, YSYEKL. The CDR3 spans 18 residues. The V and J ends lost 3 bases and 1 base, in that order; junction bases with no gene match: 10. The CDR3 reads CASSQGGMTGENTGELFF. The DNA of the CDR3 is TGCGCCAGCAGCCAGGGCGGTATGACAGGGGAGAACACCGGGGAGCTGTTTTTT.

V is TRBV7-3 and J is TRBJ2-2, with D maybe TRBD2 (6 bases). With 4 bases removed from V and 5 bases from J, the gap between germline ends came to 11 bases. The germline CDR1 and CDR2 sequences are SGHTA and FQGTGA. This CDR3 is built from 14 residues. The CDR3 loop reads CASSSSRGTGELFF. In nucleotides, the CDR3 is TGTGCCAGCAGCTCTTCCCGGGGGACCGGGGAGCTGTTTTTT.

This clone was picked up one time. This sequence joins TRBV5-6 and TRBJ2-2; TRBD2 is a possible D gene (6 bases). The germline CDR1 and CDR2 sequences are SGHDT and YYEEEE. This CDR3 has 16 residues. V lost 2 bases and J lost 2, with 13 bases in between. Written as DNA, the CDR3 is TGTGCCAGCAGCTTCTTAGGCGGGGAAAACACCGGGGAGCTGTTTTTT. As protein: CASSFLGGENTGELFF.

The chain couples TRBV5-1 to TRBJ2-7, with TRBD1 matching 10 bases. With V trimmed by 2 bases and J by 9 bases, 14 bases remained unmatched. CDR1 and CDR2 (germline): SGHRS, YFSETQ. The length of the CDR3 is 16 residues. The CDR3 nucleotides read TGCGCCAGCAGCTTTTCAGACAGGACAGGGGGTCAAGGGCAGTACTTC. This sequence encodes CASSFSDRTGGQGQYF.

The rearrangement links TRBV19 to TRBJ2-4; the match to TRBD2 covers 11 bases. The CDR3 has 16 residues. The germline V gene has CDR1 LNHDA and CDR2 SQIVND (reference sequence). Unmatched junction bases numbered 12, after V lost 8 bases and J lost 6 bases. CDR3 in DNA: TGTGCCAGTTCTAGCGGGGGGCACCGGTCGGGAAACATTCAGTACTTC. Its protein product is CASSSGGHRSGNIQYF.

The gene calls are TRBV2 and TRBJ2-3; D unclear. The V gene lost 7 bases and the J gene lost 6 bases, with 8 bases spanning the gap. Germline V gives CDR1 SNHLY, CDR2 FYNNEI. This CDR3 is built from 11 residues. CDR3 in amino acids: CASNPRDTQYF. The CDR3 DNA reads TGTGCCAGCAATCCCCGGGATACGCAGTATTTT.

V and J are TRBV5-4 and TRBJ2-1; 9 nucleotides agree with TRBD2. Trimming at V came to 2 bases and at J to 4 bases, leaving 4 bases not matched to a gene. Germline CDR1 reads SGHNT; CDR2 reads YYREEE (reference sequence). The CDR3 consists of 15 residues. CDR3 sequence reads: CASSLGRGGYNEQFF. In nucleotides, the CDR3 is TGTGCCAGCAGCTTAGGGCGGGGGGGATACAATGAGCAGTTCTTC.

This clone was observed a single time. This chain uses TRBV12-5 with TRBJ1-5; 7 nucleotides line up with TRBD1. The CDR3 is made up of 15 amino acids. The germline CDR1 and CDR2 sequences are LGHNT and FRNRAP. The J segment lost 5 bases and the V segment lost 1 base, leaving 5 bases of the junction unmatched. CDR3 loop: CASGLGTGLYQPQHF. Here the CDR3 DNA reads TGTGCTAGTGGTTTGGGGACAGGCTTATATCAGCCCCAGCATTTT. Using reference TRBV12-5 and TRBJ1-5 for the parts outside the CDR3, the full variable domain is DARVTQTPRHKVTEMGQEVTMRCQPILGHNTVFWYRQTMMQGLELLAYFRNRAPLDDSGMPKDRFSAEMPDATLATLKIQPSEPRDSAVYFCASGLGTGLYQPQHFGDGTRLSIL.

The rearrangement uses TRBV5-1 and TRBJ2-2; D is perhaps TRBD2 (5 bases). V shed 2 bases and J shed 4 bases, with 9 bases lying between them. The CDR3 has 14 amino acids. Germline loops: CDR1 SGHRS, CDR2 YFSETQ. In DNA, the CDR3 is TGCGCCAGCAGCTTCGAGGGCAGCACCGGGGAGCTGTTTTTT. Protein product: CASSFEGSTGELFF.

The rearrangement uses TRBV7-9 and TRBJ1-1; 10 bases align to TRBD1. Germline V CDR1 and CDR2: SEHNR, FQNEAQ (reference sequence). This CDR3 contains 15 residues. The V and J ends lost 3 bases and 4 bases, in that order; junction bases with no gene match: 5. The CDR3 sequence is CASSLRQGASTEAFF. CDR3 DNA sequence: TGTGCCAGCAGCTTGAGACAGGGGGCCAGCACTGAAGCTTTCTTT.

The chain combines TRBV4-1 with TRBJ2-1; weak D call: TRBD2 (5 bases). CDR1 and CDR2 from the germline V gene are MGHRA and YSYEKL. The CDR3 totals 15 residues. Trimming removed 1 base at V and 8 bases at J, with 15 bases between. This CDR3 reads CASSQGGRDWDEQFF. CDR3 nucleotide sequence: TGCGCCAGCAGCCAAGGAGGACGGGATTGGGATGAGCAGTTCTTC.

On this clone itself: Other nucleotide sequences from this sample produce the same CDR3. The CDR3 here is CASSPDRGLGGYTF. In nucleotides, the CDR3 is TGTGCCAGCAGCCCGGACAGGGGGCTGGGAGGCTACACCTTC. The chain carries TRBV7-8 and TRBJ1-2; 11 bases are a match to TRBD1. The trim removed 5 bases at V and 8 bases at J, leaving 7 bases unmatched. This CDR3 region has 14 residues. Germline lookup yields CDR1 SGHVS and CDR2 FQNEAQ.

The chain joins TRBV29-1 to TRBJ2-7; D is unclear. Between the trimmed V and J ends, which lost 2 bases and 10 bases, there was a span of 18 bases. This CDR3 has 13 amino acids. Germline V gene data show CDR1 as SQVTM and CDR2 as ANQGSEA. In nucleotides, the CDR3 is TGCAGCGTTGAAATTGGAGACTCTTACGGACAGTACTTC. This codes for CSVEIGDSYGQYF.

The V call is TRBV11-2, the J call TRBJ2-7, with TRBD1 matching over 9 bases. CDR1 and CDR2 from the germline V gene are SGHAT and FQNNGV. The CDR3 runs to 16 residues. V shed 5 bases and J 2 bases; nucleotides not matched to a gene: 10. The CDR3 here is CASSPLNRQGAYEQYF. The CDR3 coding sequence is TGTGCCAGCAGCCCTCTCAATCGACAGGGGGCCTACGAGCAGTACTTC.

The V and J genes are TRBV28 and TRBJ1-5; 9 bases agree with TRBD1. The CDR3 loop spans 14 amino acids. The germline V gene has CDR1 MDHEN and CDR2 SYDVKM. Trimming cost V 3 bases and J 5 bases; bases outside gene matches: 2. The CDR3 region has the DNA TGTGCCAGCAGTTTTCGGACAGGGGATCAGCCCCAGCATTTT. Amino acid sequence: CASSFRTGDQPQHF.

The chain joins TRBV5-4 to TRBJ1-1; D is perhaps TRBD1 (6 bases). The V and J ends lost 2 bases and 0 bases respectively, with 8 bases between them. The CDR3 length is 14 residues. Germline CDR1 reads SGHNT; CDR2 reads YYREEE (reference sequence). The CDR3 DNA is TGTGCCAGCAGCTTCCCAGGGGTGAACACTGAAGCTTTCTTT. Protein: CASSFPGVNTEAFF.

V gene TRBV5-4 combines with J gene TRBJ1-2; D ambiguous. The length of the CDR3 is 14 residues. CDR1 and CDR2 (germline): SGHNT, YYREEE (reference sequence). The germline V and J ends were trimmed by 4 bases and 2 bases, with 12 bases remaining between them. The CDR3 loop reads CASSAGRGNYGYTF. The CDR3 DNA reads TGTGCCAGCAGCGCCGGACGGGGAAACTATGGCTACACCTTC.

This clone is a singleton in its sample. The genes are TRBV18 and TRBJ2-1, with TRBD1 matching 10 bases. In germline, CDR1 is KGHSH, CDR2 LQKENI. The CDR3 contains 13 residues. V lost 4 bases and J lost 7; bases outside the gene matches: 1. CDR3 sequence (DNA): TGTGCCAGCTCACAGGGACAGGGGAATGAGCAGTTCTTC. This translates into CASSQGQGNEQFF.

V gene TRBV6-6 combines with J gene TRBJ2-2; 11 nucleotides line up with TRBD2. With V trimmed by 5 bases and J by 1 base, 3 bases remained unmatched. Germline V gene lookup returns CDR1 MNHNY and CDR2 SVGAGI (reference sequence). This CDR3 contains 16 residues. The CDR3 is CASSTTSGGNTGELFF. As DNA, the CDR3 is TGTGCCAGCAGTACCACTAGCGGGGGGAACACCGGGGAGCTGTTTTTT.